The TCR beta chain described here comes from a study of blood T cell repertoires in COVID-19. The overall study: Acute-phase and convalescent COVID-19 samples originated in the United States, Italy and Spain.

With V trimmed by 2 bases and J by 1 base, 4 bases remained unmatched. The CDR3 runs to 16 residues. Germline CDR1 and CDR2: SGHRS and YFSETQ. Authors' processing steps: The assay estimated nucleated cells by amplifying reference gene primers. TCRdb's table, derived via immunoSEQ multiplex PCR, lists solely in-frame clones and lacks some. V and J calls and clone size are as listed in that table; D and trimming were resolved from the DNA. The sample holds some 28,000 clones, roughly nine tenths seen once. The source is a human donor in a cohort sampled during active COVID-19. The sample comprised peripheral blood. The chain couples TRBV5-1 to TRBJ2-5; 11 nucleotides agree with TRBD1. As DNA, the CDR3 is TGCGCCAGCAGCTTCGGGACAGGGGGTTTCCAAGAGACCCAGTACTTC. It codes for CASSFGTGGFQETQYF.